This T cell receptor beta chain emerged from a study of T cell responses to AZD1222 COVID-19 vaccine. Clones were sequenced by immunoSEQ multiplex PCR, and TCRdb holds only the in-frame ones, with some missing. The table shows over 100,000 clones, with more than 85% occurring only once. Notes on this clone: Its target is not known.

Germline V gives CDR1 SGHVS, CDR2 FQNEAQ. The CDR3 has 15 amino acids. The ends were cut back, 2 bases at V and 2 bases at J, with 10 bases in the middle. Whole-study results and caveats: A mostly white British donor set with more females was recruited, and clonal diversity was possibly underestimated. Vaccine-associated CD4 TCRs ranged over spike, dominating at 160-218 and 743-854. Spike-specific TCR depth and breadth grew after two AZD1222 doses.

Specimen: peripheral blood, collected on day 0 of AZD1222 vaccination. The clonotype was recovered from an adult in good health. This rearrangement joins TRBV7-8 to TRBJ1-5, with D perhaps TRBD1 (6 bases). CDR3 sequence reads: CASSLRGRGNQPQHF. The CDR3 nucleotides are TGTGCCAGCAGCTTACGGGGGCGAGGCAATCAGCCCCAGCATTTT.